This T cell receptor (beta chain) was captured in a study of T cells in Graves' hyperthyroidism and ophthalmopathy. From RNA transcripts, TCR beta CDR3 regions were amplified. The TCR CDR3 was amplified in a first-round RT-PCR using the HTBI primer set. TCRdb independently ran MiXCR on the multiplex PCR reads; one entry per CDR3 protein. The top ten clones hold roughly 8.2% of a sample with around 300,000 distinct CDR3 sequences, approximately 15% of them seen once. Orbital computed tomography and thyroid ultrasound, together with serum TRAb and thyroxine and clinical symptoms, were used for diagnoses. CDR3 length: 16 amino acids. V was cut by 3 bases and J by 1 base, with 15 bases left in between. In germline, CDR1 is MNHEY, CDR2 SVGAGI.

This rearrangement joins TRBV6-5 to TRBJ1-1, with D possibly TRBD1 on 5 matching bases. Sequenced: blood. The receptor was isolated from a woman in her thirties or forties with Graves' hyperthyroidism. CDR3 region: CASSYTGTFRNTEAFF. Here the CDR3 DNA reads TGTGCCAGCAGTTATACAGGAACATTTAGGAACACTGAAGCTTTCTTT.